Below are 2 T cell receptor beta chains sequenced from a single sample in a study of cytomegalovirus exposure and HLA in healthy donors. This PCR relied on a set of 60 Vbeta primers and 13 Jbeta primers. The repertoire was sequenced with immunoSEQ multiplex PCR; TCRdb's copy has only in-frame clones and lacks some. The sample includes about 110,000 clones, more than 65% seen only once; the top ten take 4.2%. Sequenced input: PBMCs. These receptors were collected from a male donor in good health and CMV-seronegative.

The chain combines TRBV30 with TRBJ1-1; D is unresolved. Germline V gene sequence: CDR1 GTSNPN, CDR2 SVGIG (reference sequence). The CDR3 is made up of 13 amino acids. Trimming pared 5 bases from V and 1 base from J, leaving 11 bases between. Here the CDR3 DNA reads TGTGCCTGGCGCGCGGGCTCGAACACTGAAGCTTTCTTT. Protein product: CAWRAGSNTEAFF.

The genes are TRBV9 and TRBJ1-1; tentative D call: TRBD1 (5 bases). The CDR3 is made up of 14 amino acids. Germline loops: CDR1 SGDLS, CDR2 YYNGEE. V was clipped by 6 bases and J by 0 bases, with 12 bases between them. The CDR3 DNA follows: TGTGCCAGCACTCGGGGGGGGATGAACACTGAAGCTTTCTTT. Its translation is CASTRGGMNTEAFF. Combining the CDR3 with reference TRBV9 and TRBJ1-1 gives the whole variable domain DSGVTQTPKHLITATGQRVTLRCSPRSGDLSVYWYQQSLDQGLQFLIQYYNGEERAKGNILERFSAQQFPDLHSELNLSSLELGDSALYFCASTRGGMNTEAFFGQGTRLTVV.